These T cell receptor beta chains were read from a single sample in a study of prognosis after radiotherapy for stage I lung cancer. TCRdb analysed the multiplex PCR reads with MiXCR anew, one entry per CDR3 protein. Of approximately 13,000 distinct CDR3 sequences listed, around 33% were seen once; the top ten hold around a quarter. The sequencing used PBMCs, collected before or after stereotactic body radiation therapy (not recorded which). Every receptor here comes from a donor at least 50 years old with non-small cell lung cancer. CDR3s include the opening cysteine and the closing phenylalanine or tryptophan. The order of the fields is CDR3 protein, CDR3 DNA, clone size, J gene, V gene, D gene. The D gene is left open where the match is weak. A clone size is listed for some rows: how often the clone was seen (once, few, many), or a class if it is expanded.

CDR3aa: CASRSLRNQPQHF
CDR3nt: TGTGCCAGCAGGAGTCTGCGCAATCAGCCCCAGCATTTT
abundance: medium-sized
j_gene: TRBJ1-5
v_gene: TRBV28
d_gene: -

CDR3aa: CASSVLGGGETQYF
CDR3nt: TGTGCCAGCAGCGTACTCGGGGGTGGGGAGACCCAGTACTTC
abundance: many
j_gene: TRBJ2-5
v_gene: TRBV7-9
d_gene: -

CDR3aa: CSVEVHGVSGEQYF
CDR3nt: TGCAGCGTTGAAGTACACGGAGTATCCGGCGAGCAGTACTTC
abundance: many
j_gene: TRBJ2-7
v_gene: TRBV29-1
d_gene: -

CDR3aa: CASSFDNTDTQYF
CDR3nt: TGTGCCAGCAGTTTCGACAACACAGATACGCAGTATTTT
abundance: medium-sized
j_gene: TRBJ2-3
v_gene: TRBV27
d_gene: -

CDR3aa: CSTMDKTYEQYF
CDR3nt: TGCAGTACTATGGACAAGACCTACGAGCAGTACTTC
abundance: -
j_gene: TRBJ2-7
v_gene: TRBV20-1
d_gene: -

CDR3aa: CASSRLESDEQFF
CDR3nt: TGTGCCAGCAGCCGGCTAGAGTCGGATGAGCAGTTCTTC
abundance: medium-sized
j_gene: TRBJ2-1
v_gene: TRBV12-3/TRBV12-4
d_gene: -

CDR3aa: CASRERERLNTIYF
CDR3nt: TGTGCCAGCAGGGAGAGGGAACGTCTAAACACCATATATTTT
abundance: -
j_gene: TRBJ1-3
v_gene: TRBV6-1
d_gene: -

CDR3aa: CATSSSQGGQRGEDTQYF
CDR3nt: TGTGCCACCAGCTCCTCCCAGGGCGGCCAACGGGGAGAAGATACGCAGTATTTT
abundance: -
j_gene: TRBJ2-3
v_gene: TRBV24-1
d_gene: -

CDR3aa: CASSFYPGNQPQHF
CDR3nt: TGTGCCAGCAGTTTTTACCCGGGAAATCAGCCCCAGCATTTT
abundance: many
j_gene: TRBJ1-5
v_gene: TRBV12-3/TRBV12-4
d_gene: -

CDR3aa: CASSLAGAETQYF
CDR3nt: TGTGCCAGCAGCTTAGCTGGCGCCGAGACCCAGTACTTC
abundance: many
j_gene: TRBJ2-5
v_gene: TRBV11-2
d_gene: -

CDR3aa: CASSLNTDYNEQFF
CDR3nt: TGTGCCAGCAGTTTAAATACAGACTACAATGAGCAGTTCTTC
abundance: -
j_gene: TRBJ2-1
v_gene: TRBV28
d_gene: -

CDR3aa: CASSVRTSGRLNEQFF
CDR3nt: TGTGCCAGCAGTGTAAGGACTAGCGGGAGGCTCAATGAGCAGTTCTTC
abundance: -
j_gene: TRBJ2-1
v_gene: TRBV27
d_gene: TRBD2

CDR3aa: CASSLTGKDGYTF
CDR3nt: TGTGCCAGCAGCTTAACGGGGAAGGATGGCTACACCTTC
abundance: many
j_gene: TRBJ1-2
v_gene: TRBV7-3
d_gene: -

CDR3aa: CASSTRQSGRAFF
CDR3nt: TGTGCCAGCAGTACCAGACAATCGGGTCGAGCTTTCTTT
abundance: many
j_gene: TRBJ1-1
v_gene: TRBV28
d_gene: -

CDR3aa: CSARVQSPDTGELFF
CDR3nt: TGCAGTGCTAGAGTGCAGAGCCCGGACACCGGGGAGCTGTTTTTT
abundance: many
j_gene: TRBJ2-2
v_gene: TRBV20-1
d_gene: -

CDR3aa: CASRPGPAYEQYF
CDR3nt: TGTGCCAGCAGACCCGGACCTGCCTACGAGCAGTACTTC
abundance: medium-sized
j_gene: TRBJ2-7
v_gene: TRBV12-3/TRBV12-4
d_gene: -

CDR3aa: CASSKTTGGAFF
CDR3nt: TGTGCCAGCAGTAAAACGACAGGTGGGGCTTTCTTT
abundance: many
j_gene: TRBJ1-1
v_gene: TRBV6-1
d_gene: -

CDR3aa: CASSEKTGGVYNEQFF
CDR3nt: TGTGCCAGCAGCGAAAAGACGGGGGGTGTTTACAATGAGCAGTTCTTC
abundance: medium-sized
j_gene: TRBJ2-1
v_gene: TRBV7-8
d_gene: TRBD2

CDR3aa: CASSNRDSKNIQYF
CDR3nt: TGTGCCAGCAGTAACAGGGATTCCAAAAACATTCAGTACTTC
abundance: many
j_gene: TRBJ2-4
v_gene: TRBV6-1
d_gene: -

CDR3aa: CASRRLSGYTEAFF
CDR3nt: TGTGCCAGCAGAAGGCTAAGTGGGTACACTGAAGCTTTCTTT
abundance: -
j_gene: TRBJ1-1
v_gene: TRBV3-1
d_gene: -

CDR3aa: CSASADSLSGYGYTF
CDR3nt: TGCAGTGCTAGCGCCGACAGTTTGTCGGGCTATGGCTACACCTTC
abundance: many
j_gene: TRBJ1-2
v_gene: TRBV20-1
d_gene: -

CDR3aa: CASSLVHVTSGGGRYEQYF
CDR3nt: TGTGCCAGCAGCTTAGTTCACGTGACTAGCGGGGGAGGACGGTACGAGCAGTACTTC
abundance: medium-sized
j_gene: TRBJ2-7
v_gene: TRBV7-8
d_gene: TRBD2

CDR3aa: CASRSHLRGRNSPLHF
CDR3nt: TGTGCCAGCAGGAGTCATTTGCGGGGTAGAAATTCACCCCTCCACTTT
abundance: medium-sized
j_gene: TRBJ1-6
v_gene: TRBV27
d_gene: -

CDR3aa: CASSHKGPRSTF
CDR3nt: TGTGCCAGCAGCCATAAGGGGCCACGTTCCACCTTC
abundance: many
j_gene: TRBJ1-2
v_gene: TRBV14
d_gene: -

CDR3aa: CASSDILAGGYTGELFF
CDR3nt: TGTGCCAGCAGTGACATACTAGCGGGAGGGTACACCGGGGAGCTGTTTTTT
abundance: many
j_gene: TRBJ2-2
v_gene: TRBV2
d_gene: TRBD2